The rows below give T cell receptor beta chains drawn from one sample of a study of T cell repertoires in cytomegalovirus infection. TCRdb reanalysed the reads using MiXCR and keeps one entry per CDR3 protein. The table shows 400,000 or so distinct CDR3 sequences, with 25% to 40% occurring only once. Sequences were obtained from PBMCs. The source is a human donor in good health (CMV status not recorded). Some clones in this sample may be carry-over from other donors' samples. Both conserved end residues are trimmed from each CDR3. Fields, in order: CDR3 protein, V gene, CDR3 length.

cdr3_aa: ASSPARGAAYNEQF; v_call: TRBV28; cdr3_length: 14
cdr3_aa: AITPGGNEQF; v_call: TRBV10-3; cdr3_length: 10
cdr3_aa: ASSLTGAINQPQH; v_call: TRBV27; cdr3_length: 13
cdr3_aa: ASSLLGPNTEAF; v_call: TRBV28; cdr3_length: 12
cdr3_aa: ASSLTGPGKLF; v_call: TRBV6-5; cdr3_length: 11
cdr3_aa: ASSLGTVLSGNTIY; v_call: TRBV28; cdr3_length: 14
cdr3_aa: ASINSRQGISNQPQH; v_call: TRBV28; cdr3_length: 15
cdr3_aa: ASASYRRTGELF; v_call: TRBV19; cdr3_length: 12
cdr3_aa: ASSPTVMNTEAF; v_call: TRBV7-4; cdr3_length: 12
cdr3_aa: ASSPGLAGAQETQY; v_call: TRBV5-6; cdr3_length: 14
cdr3_aa: ASSIGGQGAYEQY; v_call: TRBV7-8; cdr3_length: 13
cdr3_aa: ASSSSLGPTAKNIQY; v_call: TRBV27; cdr3_length: 15
cdr3_aa: ASRKRDRNLSGANVLT; v_call: TRBV6-8; cdr3_length: 16
cdr3_aa: ASSSGPKGTYNEQF; v_call: TRBV3-1; cdr3_length: 14
cdr3_aa: ASSLAAEQF; v_call: TRBV7-9; cdr3_length: 9
cdr3_aa: ASSPPGTSNQPQH; v_call: TRBV6-6; cdr3_length: 13
cdr3_aa: ASSLDIGRRRNEQF; v_call: TRBV11-2; cdr3_length: 14
cdr3_aa: ASSSSSNYGYT; v_call: TRBV27; cdr3_length: 11
cdr3_aa: ASSSETSGTYEQY; v_call: TRBV5-1; cdr3_length: 13
cdr3_aa: ASSQGGQGASPLH; v_call: TRBV4-1; cdr3_length: 13
cdr3_aa: SARDGRGELF; v_call: TRBV20-1; cdr3_length: 10
cdr3_aa: ASSGPQGRNQPQH; v_call: TRBV23-1; cdr3_length: 13
cdr3_aa: ASSYSSWAANEKLF; v_call: TRBV6-6; cdr3_length: 14
cdr3_aa: ASSLKLAGVSSYNEQF; v_call: TRBV13; cdr3_length: 16
cdr3_aa: ASSPGTGRHNEQF; v_call: TRBV5-6; cdr3_length: 13
cdr3_aa: ASSLVEHTTGELF; v_call: TRBV7-8; cdr3_length: 13
cdr3_aa: ASSLGWTGGELF; v_call: TRBV7-6; cdr3_length: 12
cdr3_aa: ASSFTRLAANTGELF; v_call: TRBV6-2/TRBV6-3; cdr3_length: 15
cdr3_aa: ASSTLGLPSDEQY; v_call: TRBV19; cdr3_length: 13
cdr3_aa: ASSPRGQGTYEQY; v_call: TRBV7-8; cdr3_length: 13
cdr3_aa: ASSEWSTRPQH; v_call: TRBV11-2; cdr3_length: 11
cdr3_aa: ASSFGRGLSYEQY; v_call: TRBV7-6; cdr3_length: 13
cdr3_aa: ASSDPRDTDTQY; v_call: TRBV7-8; cdr3_length: 12
cdr3_aa: ASSAEGATGANVLT; v_call: TRBV6-1; cdr3_length: 14
cdr3_aa: ASSDRGFNEQY; v_call: TRBV6-6; cdr3_length: 11
cdr3_aa: ASSADRRQETQY; v_call: TRBV2; cdr3_length: 12
cdr3_aa: ATAASGKNTGELF; v_call: TRBV6-2/TRBV6-3; cdr3_length: 13
cdr3_aa: ASSYGASGGSYEQY; v_call: TRBV6-5; cdr3_length: 14
cdr3_aa: ASSLYGGSYEQY; v_call: TRBV7-8; cdr3_length: 12
cdr3_aa: AGATQETQC; v_call: TRBV7-9; cdr3_length: 9
cdr3_aa: ASSPDRTDTQY; v_call: TRBV18; cdr3_length: 11
cdr3_aa: ASTTSRQETQY; v_call: TRBV7-2; cdr3_length: 11
cdr3_aa: ASSLSDGEKLF; v_call: TRBV12-3/TRBV12-4; cdr3_length: 11
cdr3_aa: ASSLSPEGYEQY; v_call: TRBV5-1; cdr3_length: 12
cdr3_aa: ASSRIPGTYEQY; v_call: TRBV6-5; cdr3_length: 12
cdr3_aa: ASSQGPSEEKLF; v_call: TRBV4-1; cdr3_length: 12
cdr3_aa: ASSQSGISLRGSEAF; v_call: TRBV28; cdr3_length: 15
cdr3_aa: ASSQDTPGDNEKLF; v_call: TRBV4-3; cdr3_length: 14
cdr3_aa: ASSQRGTGDTYGYT; v_call: TRBV4-1; cdr3_length: 14
cdr3_aa: ASSSKGSGANVLT; v_call: TRBV12-3/TRBV12-4; cdr3_length: 13
cdr3_aa: ASSDVWTGEATGELF; v_call: TRBV6-1; cdr3_length: 15
cdr3_aa: ASSPRGVLEQY; v_call: TRBV11-2; cdr3_length: 11
cdr3_aa: ASSGDGNEQF; v_call: TRBV25-1; cdr3_length: 10
cdr3_aa: ASSFRMHEQF; v_call: TRBV7-2; cdr3_length: 10
cdr3_aa: ATGTGRNQETKY; v_call: TRBV28; cdr3_length: 12
cdr3_aa: ASRAQGNTEAF; v_call: TRBV12-3/TRBV12-4; cdr3_length: 11
cdr3_aa: ASSYKGQGANTEAF; v_call: TRBV6-6; cdr3_length: 14